Listed here is a single T cell receptor beta chain. Its antigen target is currently unknown. The sample holds no much larger clone one base away, and base qualities are not on file. The sample originates from a study of cytomegalovirus exposure and HLA in healthy donors (dated by TCRdb to about 2017). The study in broad terms: In an earlier analysis of around 540 of the donors, approximately 300 Gb of sequence data and approximately 100 million unique TCR beta sequences from roughly 200 million T cells were reported. An early release covering around 630 HLA-typed donors comprised about 320 gigabases of sequencing data and roughly 86 million unique TCR sequences. Of the roughly 420 genotyped donors, 81% were placed in the genetic ancestry cluster associated with self-reported Caucasian donors. The study was designed to test whether signatures of past pathogen exposure could be identified by cataloging public T cell receptors. The study profiled the T cell repertoires of hundreds of subjects by immunosequencing and related them to cytomegalovirus serostatus. In addition to the first cohort of 666 subjects, a separate validation cohort of 120 different subjects was used. High-throughput TCR immunosequencing, statistical association of individual TCRs with disease status, and machine learning were combined to predict cytomegalovirus infection status. A later analysis re-analyzed previously published TCR beta repertoires from hundreds of donors and added high-resolution HLA genotyping to study TCR occurrence patterns. Rather than using new phenotypic data, the later analysis identified candidate immune exposures from TCR beta sequences and from how often those sequences occurred across donors. To decide whether each TCR beta V gene segment behaved as functional or pseudogenic, an earlier analysis of some 600 of the donors relied on high-throughput TCR beta sequencing. Alongside the repertoire data, information on donor age, sex, ethnicity and CMV serostatus was compiled. In a later genetic analysis, genome-wide SNP genotypes for about 55% of the 666 donors were used, and that subset was treated as a discovery cohort. Every discovery cohort repertoire had been produced on one sequencing platform. Both class I and class II loci were covered by HLA typing, at four-digit resolution. Typing coverage varied by locus: about 629-640 donors for A, B, C, DRB1 and DQB1; approximately 500 for DQA1; 606 for DPA1; under 490 for DPB1. Roughly five DR-DQ haplotypes were treated as single units for association and clustering because of strong linkage in the cohort. Across under 500 genotyped donors of the cohort, an average of approximately 240,000 unique TCR beta nucleotide sequences per donor were sequenced, and roughly a sixth of those sequences were non-productive. What the study reported, not specific to this receptor: In this cohort, only TCR beta chains were sequenced, and detectable features were limited by the absence of alpha or paired-chain data. A total of fewer than 200 TCR beta chains were listed by the study as associated with cytomegalovirus. V-gene and J-gene trimming of TCR beta chains was associated with a missense DCLRE1C variant in a later genetic analysis, and the association was replicated in an independent cohort. A few of the identified cytomegalovirus-associated TCR beta chains were confirmed in vitro to be specific for cytomegalovirus antigens. According to a later analysis, most CMV-associated TCR beta chains appeared to be HLA-restricted, and the HLA associations seemed to be driven largely by CMV exposure. A cluster of highly shared sequence variants was judged likely to represent a technical artifact of the sequencing pipeline. HLA typing was unavailable for some donors at each locus, so association tests used only the typed subset. In a later analysis, several top co-occurrence clusters were reported to appear linked to parvovirus B19, influenza, CMV and Epstein-Barr virus. In a later analysis, HLA-associated TCR beta chains were found to be more clonally expanded and to have lower generation probabilities than equally common non-associated chains. Correlated functional status among segregating V segments might reflect linkage disequilibrium, but an unknown experimental factor could not be ruled out. In a later analysis, TCR association rates were found to vary across HLA loci, with the most associated TCRs seen for DRB1 alleles and the fewest for HLA-C alleles. Because counts were too low, fewer than 20 rarely observed V segments, including chromosome 9 orphons, were excluded from the earlier analysis of under 650 of the donors. Across donors, most TCR sequences were observed very rarely, whereas some public TCRs were present in many individuals. In a later analysis, around 15,000 TCR beta sequences were associated with specific HLA alleles at a false discovery rate of 0.05. Sequencing depth was assumed to be roughly uniform across donors in the presence/absence analyses, though that assumption may not hold. Compared with the 666-donor mean, donors in an Asian-associated ancestry cluster had fewer N-insertions in productive TCRs, according to a later genetic analysis. For the cohort, immune exposure information was limited to CMV serostatus. The authors suggested that the approach could potentially be generalized to other disease states and immunological phenotypes. A further reported finding was that TCR beta sequences accurately predicted the HLA-A and HLA-B alleles for most subjects in the first cohort. Strong co-occurrence of HLA alleles, especially DR and DQ, made assigning TCR associations to individual alleles difficult. An earlier analysis of approximately 500 of the donors showed that most TCR beta V segments appeared in productive rearrangements either about 87% or about 30% of the time, which broadly matched IMGT annotations. Cytomegalovirus status was reported to be diagnosed by the classifier with high specificity and sensitivity in both the original and validation cohorts.

In total, 666 healthy bone marrow donors made up the cohort. At the time of sampling, every cohort member was nominally healthy, though immune exposures that went unrecorded were likely present. The donor tested CMV seropositive and was one of the 289 seropositive cohort members. A peripheral blood sample was collected from each donor, and TCR beta sequencing was performed on peripheral blood mononuclear cells. The Qiagen DNeasy Blood Extraction Kit was used to extract genomic DNA from the blood cell samples. Receptors were amplified or captured by the immunoSEQ multiplex PCR assay. For the multiplex PCR, a mixture combining 60 forward primers for TCR Vbeta segments and 13 reverse primers for TCR Jbeta segments was used. A multiplex PCR assay on genomic DNA amplified the CDR3 region of rearranged TCR beta genes. Amplified TCR beta libraries were sequenced as 87-base-pair reads on the Illumina HiSeq System. The original methods were these. A later analysis counted tens of millions of unique TCR beta chains across the 550 to 750 repertoires, and 9 million to 14 million of these chains were shared by at least two donors. Raw reads were error-corrected and collapsed into unique sequences with a nearest-neighbor algorithm that merged closely related sequences to remove PCR and sequencing errors. Alignment of CDR3 sequences to IMGT reference sequences was used to assign V, D and J gene segments. Each retained sequence needed at least a six-nucleotide match to both a V gene segment and a J gene segment. Rearrangements were classified as productive when the CDR3 lacked stop codons and remained in frame with V and J, and all other rearrangements were classified as non-productive. Following IMGT convention, CDR3 was defined as the stretch from the second conserved V-encoded cysteine to the conserved J-encoded phenylalanine. The earlier analysis of a few hundred of the donors excluded any sequence lacking an unambiguous match to a single V gene segment. In an earlier analysis of some 590 of the donors, V segments were called functional above 56.7% productive rearrangements and were called segregating when the between-donor standard deviation exceeded 5%. A statistical classification framework was built to diagnose cytomegalovirus status from the catalog of TCR beta chain sequences. A later analysis assigned V and J genes by comparing TCR nucleotide sequences with IMGT/GENE-DB human TR gene sequences. Using the TCRdist pipeline, a later analysis assigned CDR3 sequences along with most-parsimonious VDJ recombination scenarios. In a later analysis, each TCR beta chain was defined by its CDR3 amino acid sequence together with its V-gene family, and reads without a unique V-gene family were excluded. A later analysis removed 550 to 700 highly shared, low-generation-probability nucleotide sequences to deal with suspected cross-contamination and a sequencing artifact. A later analysis calculated a clonal expansion index for each public chain from normalized within-repertoire ranks of inferred template counts. Generation probabilities in a later analysis came from a VDJ recombination model fitted to out-of-frame rearrangements, and those results were checked against IGoR. Hypergeometric tests were used in a later analysis to score TCR-TCR, TCR-HLA and TCR-CMV co-occurrence, with a repertoire-size bias correction applied to the TCR pairs. To estimate false discovery rates, a later analysis permuted the HLA or CMV assignments 20 times. In a later analysis, co-occurring TCRs were grouped with DBSCAN, and TCRdist sequence similarity was added when clustering was performed within HLA-allele-positive subsets. Repertoires with fewer than 30,000 or more than 120,000 public chains were left out of co-occurrence clustering, as were a handful of repertoires with anomalous nucleotide sharing. TCRdb carries this immuneACCESS record with in-frame sequences only. Its versions omit some clonotypes, under half of them owing to an unresolved V gene in the studies checked, with the rest unexplained. That table gives V, J and clone size, and the DNA gave D and trimming. Here the sample has 95,000 to 110,000 clones; 65% to 85% occur a single time. The ten biggest clones cover approximately 4.3% of the sample.

This sequence was found in a man aged 45 to 65 in good health and CMV-seropositive. Sequencing used PBMCs.

The CDR3 region: CASSVILRTGGTGELFF. The sequenced DNA is TGCGCCAGCAGCGTAATACTGCGGACAGGGGGCACCGGGGAGCTGTTTTTT. The chain is encoded by TRBV5-1 joined to TRBJ2-2; 10 junctional bases match TRBD1. The CDR3 numbers 17 residues from cysteine through phenylalanine. Here the CDR3 DNA is all that survives: 51 bases in frame from base 1. CDR1 and CDR2 are drawn from the germline V gene: SGHRS, YFSETQ. Trimming accounts for 4 bases at V and 4 bases at J, while the number of junction bases matched to no gene is 10.